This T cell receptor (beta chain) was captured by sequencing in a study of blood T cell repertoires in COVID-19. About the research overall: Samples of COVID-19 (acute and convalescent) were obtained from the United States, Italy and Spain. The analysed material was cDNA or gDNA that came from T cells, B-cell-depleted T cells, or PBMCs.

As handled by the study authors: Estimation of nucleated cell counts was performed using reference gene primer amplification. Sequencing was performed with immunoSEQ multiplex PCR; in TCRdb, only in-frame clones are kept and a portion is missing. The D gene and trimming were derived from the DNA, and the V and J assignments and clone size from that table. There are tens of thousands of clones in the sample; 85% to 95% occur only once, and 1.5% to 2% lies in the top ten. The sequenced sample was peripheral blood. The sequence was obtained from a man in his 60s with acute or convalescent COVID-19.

The chain's CDR3 is CSVELQGAGANVLTF. The CDR3 DNA sequence: TGCAGCGTTGAACTCCAGGGGGCTGGGGCCAACGTCCTGACTTTC. The chain uses TRBV29-1 and TRBJ2-6; 7 nucleotides align to TRBD1. The germline gives CDR1 SQVTM, CDR2 ANQGSEA. Trimming at V came to 2 bases and at J to 2 bases, leaving 3 bases not matched to a gene. The CDR3 has 15 amino acids.